Below are 13 T cell receptor beta chains sequenced from a single sample in a study of shared clonotypes between healthy human individuals. Terminally differentiated effector memory CD45RA+ cells were left out of the naive CD8 fraction, which was CD45RO-negative and positively selected for CCR7. Generated by immunoSEQ multiplex PCR, the TCRdb table keeps only in-frame clones and is missing some. The sample consists of approximately 1.9 million clones, 93% of them appearing once. The sample was naive CD8+ T cells from PBMCs. The source of these receptors is a man aged 18 to 29 in good health. Some clones in this sample may be carry-over from other donors' samples.

In DNA, the CDR3 is TGTGCCAGCAGTAAAACCGCAGGGTTTTCGAATGTTGGCTACACCTTC. Protein: CASSKTAGFSNVGYTF. This rearrangement joins TRBV2 to TRBJ1-2; possible D gene TRBD1, 5 bases. CDR1 and CDR2 (germline): SNHLY, FYNNEI. This CDR3 spans 16 amino acids. V gave up 5 bases and J gave up 7 bases, with 23 bases separating them.

This sequence joins TRBV19 and TRBJ1-4, with 8 bases lining up with TRBD1. Looked up from germline, CDR1 is LNHDA and CDR2 is SQIVND (reference sequence). Germline trimming cut 5 bases from V and 5 bases from J; bases unmatched to any gene: 10. The CDR3 has 16 residues. CDR3 loop: CASSSLTGTGNEKLFF. CDR3 sequence (DNA): TGTGCCAGTAGTTCGTTGACCGGGACAGGCAATGAAAAACTGTTTTTT. The whole variable domain, remainder taken from reference TRBV19 and TRBJ1-4, is DGGITQSPKYLFRKEGQNVTLSCEQNLNHDAMYWYRQDPGQGLRLIYYSQIVNDFQKGDIAEGYSVSREKKESFPLTVTSAQKNPTAFYLCASSSLTGTGNEKLFFGSGTQLSVL.

The V and J genes are TRBV5-1 and TRBJ2-3; 8 nucleotides match TRBD1. V lost 4 bases to trimming and J lost 4 bases; unmatched junction nucleotides: 14. The CDR3 sequence is 17 residues long. Germline CDR1 reads SGHRS; CDR2 reads YFSETQ. CDR3 DNA sequence: TGCGCCAGCAGCCCCCGTAGGACAGGGATGAATTCAGATACGCAGTATTTT. Translated: CASSPRRTGMNSDTQYF. Full variable domain (missing parts from reference TRBV5-1 and TRBJ2-3): KAGVTQTPRYLIKTRGQQVTLSCSPISGHRSVSWYQQTPGQGLQFLFEYFSETQRNKGNFPGRFSGRQFSNSRSEMNVSTLELGDSALYLCASSPRRTGMNSDTQYFGPGTRLTVL.

The chain has TRBV19 and TRBJ2-1, with 10 positions matching TRBD2. CDR1 and CDR2 (germline): LNHDA, SQIVND (reference sequence). V gave up 6 bases and J gave up 8 bases; unmatched junction bases: 7. CDR3 length: 14 residues. Here the CDR3 DNA reads TGTGCCAGTAGACCACTAGCGGGGTGGGATGAGCAGTTCTTC. This translates into CASRPLAGWDEQFF.

V and J are TRBV9 and TRBJ2-5, with TRBD1 matching 10 bases. The germline CDR1 and CDR2 sequences are SGDLS and YYNGEE. With 1 base clipped from V and 6 bases from J, the junction kept 9 bases outside the gene matches. CDR3 length: 16 amino acids. The CDR3 spells CASSVSPGQGRQTQYF. The DNA of the CDR3 is TGTGCCAGCAGCGTATCGCCGGGACAGGGGCGGCAGACCCAGTACTTC.

V usage is TRBV5-4 and J usage is TRBJ2-6, with TRBD2 identical over 9 bases. The CDR3 has 18 residues. The J segment lost 0 bases and the V segment lost 4 bases, leaving 8 bases of the junction unmatched. Germline V CDR1 and CDR2: SGHNT, YYREEE (reference sequence). CDR3 loop: CASSPETSGVSGANVLTF. CDR3 in DNA: TGTGCCAGCAGCCCAGAGACTAGCGGAGTCTCTGGGGCCAACGTCCTGACTTTC.

V usage is TRBV13 and J usage is TRBJ2-7; TRBD2 matches at 8 bases. The V gene end was trimmed by 5 bases and the J gene end by 2 bases; junction bases not matched to a gene: 23. The CDR3 has 20 residues. CDR1 is PRHDT, CDR2 FYEKMQ, per germline (reference sequence). CDR3 bases: TGTGCCAGCAGCGGCCCAGACTACGGACTAGCCTCCGGGGGGCCCTACGAGCAGTACTTC. It translates to CASSGPDYGLASGGPYEQYF. Full variable domain (outside the CDR3, taken from reference TRBV13 and TRBJ2-7): AAGVIQSPRHLIKEKRETATLKCYPIPRHDTVYWYQQGPGQDPQFLISFYEKMQSDKGSIPDRFSAQQFSDYHSELNMSSLELGDSALYFCASSGPDYGLASGGPYEQYFGPGTRLTVT.

The count of this clone is one. J is TRBJ1-2 and V is TRBV25-1; 7 positions match TRBD1. Germline-derived CDR1 and CDR2 are MGHDK and SYGVNS. The V gene end was trimmed by 7 bases and the J gene end by 2 bases; junction bases not matched to a gene: 4. This CDR3 is 13 amino acids long. In DNA, the CDR3 is TGTGCCAGCAAAAGGGACAGCAACTATGGCTACACCTTC. Its translation is CASKRDSNYGYTF.

V gene TRBV7-2 combines with J gene TRBJ1-2; D perhaps matches TRBD1 (6 bases). Trimming stripped 5 bases from V and 6 bases from J, with 16 bases between. CDR1 is SGHTA, CDR2 FQGNSA, per germline. This CDR3 has 14 amino acids. The CDR3 DNA reads TGTGCCAGCAGCCGTATTCCGGGGGCGGATGGCTACACCTTC. The encoded protein is CASSRIPGADGYTF.

The V gene is TRBV30, the J gene TRBJ1-5; D not certain. Trimming pared 5 bases from V and 1 base from J, leaving 12 bases between. The CDR3 sequence is 14 residues long. Per germline, CDR1 GTSNPN and CDR2 SVGIG (reference sequence). The CDR3 region is CAWDSQGSNQPQHF. Written as DNA, the CDR3 is TGTGCCTGGGATTCTCAAGGGAGCAATCAGCCCCAGCATTTT.

The chain has TRBV6-1 and TRBJ1-4; perhaps TRBD1 as D (5 bases). Trimming took 0 bases from V and 0 from J, leaving 20 bases between them. CDR3 length: 20 amino acids. The germline V gene has CDR1 MNHNS and CDR2 SASEGT. The CDR3 DNA follows: TGTGCCAGCAGTGAAGCCGGGACCGAGTTTTTGGAAGCAACTAATGAAAAACTGTTTTTT. It translates to CASSEAGTEFLEATNEKLFF.

This sequence joins TRBV6-6 and TRBJ2-7; maybe TRBD2 (6 bases). CDR3 length: 15 residues. Germline V gene lookup returns CDR1 MNHNY and CDR2 SVGAGI (reference sequence). V shed 7 bases and J shed 3 bases, with 19 bases lying between them. CDR3 in DNA: TGTGCCAGCAAAAGTCGGGGGTCAGACTTCTACGAGCAGTACTTC. It yields the protein CASKSRGSDFYEQYF.

The rearrangement links TRBV7-9 to TRBJ2-4; TRBD1 agrees at 7 bases. V lost 5 bases to trimming and J lost 0 bases; unmatched junction nucleotides: 7. The CDR3 covers 16 residues. Germline V lookup: CDR1 SEHNR, CDR2 FQNEAQ (reference sequence). DNA for the CDR3: TGTGCCAGCAGCCGAGGACAGGCGATAGCCAAAAACATTCAGTACTTC. This codes for CASSRGQAIAKNIQYF.